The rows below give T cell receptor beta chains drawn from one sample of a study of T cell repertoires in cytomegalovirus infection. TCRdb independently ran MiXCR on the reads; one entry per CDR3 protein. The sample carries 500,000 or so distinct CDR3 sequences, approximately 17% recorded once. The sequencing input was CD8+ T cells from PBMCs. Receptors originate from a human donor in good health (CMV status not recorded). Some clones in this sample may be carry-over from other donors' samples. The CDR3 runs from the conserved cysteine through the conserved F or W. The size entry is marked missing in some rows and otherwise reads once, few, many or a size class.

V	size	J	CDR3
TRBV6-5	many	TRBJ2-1	CASSYGSGGDNEQFF
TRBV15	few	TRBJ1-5	CATSMSSQPQHF
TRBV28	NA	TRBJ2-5	CASSSRQGGFLETQYF
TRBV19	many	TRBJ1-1	CASSFRQGSLRTEAFF
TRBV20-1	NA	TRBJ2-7	CSASRTGVPYEQYF
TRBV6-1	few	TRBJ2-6	CASSKRDIVTGANVLTF
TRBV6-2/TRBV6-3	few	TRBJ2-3	CASSYTRPTDTQYF
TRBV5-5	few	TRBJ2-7	CASSPGLAVAYEQYF
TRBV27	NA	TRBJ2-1	CASSLSGVGNEQFF
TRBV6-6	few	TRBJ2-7	CASSATRAYEQYF
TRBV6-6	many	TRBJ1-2	CASSYYRDRDYGYTF
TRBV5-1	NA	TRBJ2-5	CASSAGGGLRETQYF
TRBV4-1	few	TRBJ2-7	CASSQGPSGLAAYEQYF
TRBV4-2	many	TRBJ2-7	CASSHGQGAYEQYF
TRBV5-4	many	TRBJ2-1	CASSLYRANEQFF
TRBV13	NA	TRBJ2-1	CASSSPRELYTNRAYNEQFF
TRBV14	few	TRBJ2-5	CASSKRTGLQETQYF
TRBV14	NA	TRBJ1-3	CASSQKDIIYF
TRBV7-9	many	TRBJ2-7	CASSLPGRTYEQYF
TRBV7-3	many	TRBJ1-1	CASSDDRNTEAFF
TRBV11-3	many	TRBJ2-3	CASSLDGTTPYTDTQYF
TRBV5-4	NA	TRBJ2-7	CASSFGRNYEQYF
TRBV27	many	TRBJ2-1	CASSSYRHPGNEQFF
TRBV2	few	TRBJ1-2	CASRTTFALHPLF
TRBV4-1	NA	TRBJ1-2	CASSLDAGTLEGYTF
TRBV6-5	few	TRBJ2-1	CASGTSAGGEQFF
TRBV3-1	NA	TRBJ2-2	CASSQYLQLNGAANTGELFF
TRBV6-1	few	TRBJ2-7	CASSGLAGVTYEQYF
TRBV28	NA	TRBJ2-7	CASSLPGQGANEQYF
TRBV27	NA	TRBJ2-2	CASSEGGGTGELFF
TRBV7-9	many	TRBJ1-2	CASSSPGQGDYGYTF
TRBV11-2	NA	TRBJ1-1	CASSYWRVGGNTEAFF
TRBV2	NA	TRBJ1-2	CASSGTFNYGYTF
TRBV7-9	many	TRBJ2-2	CASDESRIRGELFF
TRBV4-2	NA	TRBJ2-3	CASSQDLAGGSDTQYF
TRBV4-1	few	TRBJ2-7	CASSQDLGGIYEQYF
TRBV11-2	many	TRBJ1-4	CASSLFRQGAVTNEKLFF
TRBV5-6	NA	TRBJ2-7	CASSWEQGRAYEQYF
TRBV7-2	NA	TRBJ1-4	CASSPKAGGNEKLFF
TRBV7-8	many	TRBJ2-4	CASSFEGPVAKNIQYF
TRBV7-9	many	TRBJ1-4	CASSPGQGTEKLFF
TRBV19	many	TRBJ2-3	CASSMQGAIDTQYF
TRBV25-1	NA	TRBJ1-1	CASSEYRGLPTMNTEAFF
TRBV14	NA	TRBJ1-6	CASSLWGAQVRNSPLHF
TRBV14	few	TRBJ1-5	CASSQDLGTNQPQHF
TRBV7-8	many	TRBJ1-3	CASSLGAGAAGNTIYF
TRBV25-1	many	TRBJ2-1	CASSEFLRVRGSYNEQFF